These 4 T cell receptor beta chains came from one sample sequenced in a study of radiation and T cells in renal cell carcinoma. The treatment: treatment-naive control, cytoreductive nephrectomy. Data came from immunoSEQ multiplex PCR; TCRdb stores just in-frame clones and leaves some out. Of about 24,000 clones listed, more than 45% are singletons. This specimen consisted of tumor tissue, obtained from a patient whose treatment was nephrectomy without radiotherapy. The receptor set was obtained from a man aged 40-49 years with renal cell carcinoma.

V and J are TRBV7-2 and TRBJ1-2; tentatively, D is TRBD1 (6 bases). CDR1 is SGHTA and CDR2 is FQGNSA in the germline V gene. V was shortened by 5 bases and J by 6 bases, with 19 bases between the two germline ends. This CDR3 has 15 residues. The CDR3 sequence: CASSPGGGEWNGYTF. The CDR3 DNA reads as TGTGCCAGCAGCCCAGGAGGGGGAGAGTGGAATGGCTACACCTTC.

The rearrangement joins TRBV10-2 to TRBJ1-1; weak D call: TRBD1 (5 bases). The length of the CDR3 is 12 residues. The ends were cut back, 10 bases at V and 5 bases at J, with 14 bases in the middle. The germline gives CDR1 WSHSY, CDR2 SAAADI. Here the CDR3 reads CATNGGGTEAFF. The CDR3 DNA follows: TGCGCCACCAATGGGGGTGGAACTGAAGCTTTCTTT.

CDR3: CASSFGQGAKNIQYF. The DNA for the CDR3 is TGTGCCAGCAGCTTCGGTCAGGGGGCCAAAAACATTCAGTACTTC. The chain recombines TRBV7-9 with TRBJ2-4; tentatively, D is TRBD1 (6 bases). V gave up 3 bases and J gave up 1 base, with 10 bases separating them. CDR1 and CDR2 from the germline V gene are SEHNR and FQNEAQ (reference sequence). The CDR3 is 15 amino acids.

A few counts support this clone. The genes are TRBV5-1 and TRBJ1-1; D remains ambiguous. CDR3 length: 13 amino acids. V lost 2 bases to trimming and J lost 4 bases, with 9 bases between them. Germline V lookup: CDR1 SGHRS, CDR2 YFSETQ. Written as DNA, the CDR3 is TGCGCCAGCAGCTTATCTCCTACCACTGAAGCTTTCTTT. Its protein product is CASSLSPTTEAFF.